This T cell receptor beta chain derives from a study of blood T cells in healthy people across ages. Germline V lookup: CDR1 SQVTM, CDR2 ANQGSEA. This CDR3 is 11 amino acids long. Deletions cut 7 bases from V and 4 bases from J, with 10 bases between. The second PCR ran roughly 6 to 12 cycles with a sample-barcoded 5' primer and J-beta primers. TCRdb reprocessed the 5' RACE reads via MiXCR and lists one record per CDR3 protein. The sample yields approximately 900,000 distinct CDR3 sequences, under 50% seen once. Each individual donor underwent a draw of ten milliliters of peripheral blood. The clonotype originates from a man between 25 and 39 years old in good health. V is TRBV29-1 and J is TRBJ1-2; TRBD1 might be the D (5 bases). The sample was blood. Here the CDR3 DNA reads TGCAGCGCTGGGACCGTCTATGGCTACACCTTC. Amino acids: CSAGTVYGYTF. Combining the CDR3 with reference TRBV29-1 and TRBJ1-2 gives the whole variable domain SAVISQKPSRDICQRGTSLTIQCQVDSQVTMMFWYRQQPGQSLTLIATANQGSEATYESGFVIDKFPISRPNLTFSTLTVSNMSPEDSSIYLCSAGTVYGYTFGSGTRLTVV.